The T cell receptor (beta chain) described here comes from a study of Ad26.COV2.S vaccination and SARS-CoV-2 variants. Per the germline V gene, CDR1 is LNHDA and CDR2 is SQIVND (reference sequence). The ends were cut back, 5 bases at V and 0 bases at J, with 11 bases in the middle. This CDR3 has 16 amino acids. The protocol was immunoSEQ multiplex PCR, while the TCRdb copy is restricted to in-frame clones and leaves out a portion. The sample contains roughly 680,000 clones, roughly nine tenths of which appear only once. Treatment noted: around 19 received Ad26.COV2.S at low or high dose, single or two shots; 5 received placebo; per-sample allocation not given. On day 63 after the first injection, vaccine and placebo recipients gave samples.

The chain is built from TRBV19 and TRBJ2-6; TRBD1 is a possible D gene (5 bases). Sequenced here: peripheral blood, sampled in a trial of Ad26.COV2.S vaccine versus placebo. The TCR sequence derives from a person aged 18-60 years who received the Ad26.COV2.S COVID-19 vaccine or a placebo. CDR3 amino acids: CASSDLRASGANVLTF. The CDR3 DNA is TGTGCCAGTAGTGACCTCAGGGCCTCTGGGGCCAACGTCCTGACTTTC. Looking up the rest from reference TRBV19 and TRBJ2-6 gives the full variable domain: DGGITQSPKYLFRKEGQNVTLSCEQNLNHDAMYWYRQDPGQGLRLIYYSQIVNDFQKGDIAEGYSVSREKKESFPLTVTSAQKNPTAFYLCASSDLRASGANVLTFGAGSRLTVL.